The rows below give T cell receptor beta chains drawn from one sample of a study of spatial heterogeneity in lung cancer. TCRdb independently ran MiXCR on the 5' RACE reads; one entry per CDR3 protein. The sample includes about 1,200 distinct CDR3 sequences, around 16% of them seen just once. The source material was lung tumor tissue, sampled at surgery. These receptors all stem from a male donor with early-stage non-small cell lung cancer. The CDR3 runs from the conserved cysteine through the conserved F or W. D genes are given only for firm matches. The size field is filled for only some rows; it gives once, few, many or a size class.

j_call clone_size v_call d_call cdr3_aa cdr3_nt
TRBJ2-2 medium-sized TRBV7-6 TRBD2 CASSLVAGRLFF TGTGCCAGCAGCTTAGTAGCGGGGCGGCTGTTTTTT
TRBJ1-1 . TRBV6-1 TRBD1 CASSPLTGTLNTEAFF TGTGCCAGCAGTCCATTGACAGGGACGCTGAACACTGAAGCTTTCTTT
TRBJ1-6 . TRBV7-9 . CAVEGESGRSPLRF TGTGCGGTGGAGGGCGAGTCTGGAAGATCACCCCTCCGCTTT
TRBJ1-6 large TRBV27 TRBD1 CASSRRGLENSPLHF TGTGCCAGCAGTCGGAGGGGGCTTGAGAATTCACCCCTCCACTTT
TRBJ2-2 medium-sized TRBV9 TRBD2 CASSAGLASNTGELFF TGTGCCAGCAGCGCGGGACTAGCTTCGAACACCGGGGAGCTGTTTTTT
TRBJ2-1 large TRBV10-3 TRBD2 CAILAGGPSEQFF TGTGCCATTCTAGCGGGAGGGCCAAGTGAGCAGTTCTTC
TRBJ1-4 large TRBV20-1 TRBD1 CSARIMGGGNEKLFF TGCAGTGCCCGCATTATGGGAGGGGGCAATGAAAAACTGTTTTTT
TRBJ1-5 large TRBV12-3/TRBV12-4 . CASSLGNNQPQHF TGTGCCAGCAGTTTAGGGAACAATCAGCCCCAGCATTTT
TRBJ2-1 large TRBV5-6 TRBD2 CASSFRSGTKYNEQFF TGTGCCAGCAGCTTCAGGTCGGGGACTAAGTACAATGAGCAGTTCTTC
TRBJ2-2 few TRBV25-1 . CASSAIEQNTGELFF TGTGCCAGCAGTGCAATCGAGCAAAACACCGGGGAGCTGTTTTTT
TRBJ1-1 large TRBV6-6 . CASSPGSASFF TGTGCCAGCAGCCCCGGGTCCGCGTCTTTCTTT
TRBJ2-1 . TRBV5-1 . CASSLAGTGYNEQFF TGCGCCAGCAGCTTGGCTGGGACGGGATACAATGAGCAGTTCTTC
TRBJ1-2 medium-sized TRBV20-1 TRBD1 CSAKKDRTNYGYTF TGCAGTGCGAAAAAGGACAGGACGAACTATGGCTACACCTTC
TRBJ2-1 large TRBV2 TRBD2 CASSEMASGGDEQFF TGTGCCAGCAGTGAAATGGCTAGCGGAGGGGATGAGCAGTTCTTC
TRBJ2-7 few TRBV20-1 TRBD2 CSAPRPSGGRWEQYF TGCAGTGCTCCACGGCCTAGCGGGGGGCGTTGGGAGCAGTACTTC
TRBJ2-7 many TRBV9 . CASSVGGSSSYEQYF TGTGCCAGCAGCGTAGGGGGAAGTTCCTCCTACGAGCAGTACTTC
TRBJ1-2 medium-sized TRBV6-1 . CAFGEGNYGYTF TGTGCCTTTGGGGAGGGAAACTATGGCTACACCTTC
TRBJ2-2 few TRBV6-5 . CASSYSDENTGELFF TGTGCCAGCAGTTACTCGGACGAGAACACCGGGGAGCTGTTTTTT
TRBJ2-2 . TRBV14 . CASSQDRDGGELFF TGTGCCAGCAGCCAAGACAGGGACGGCGGGGAGCTGTTTTTT
TRBJ2-7 . TRBV5-1 TRBD2 CASSKGTSGLEQYF TGCGCCAGCAGCAAAGGGACTAGCGGTCTCGAGCAGTACTTC
TRBJ1-5 many TRBV6-5 . CASSYRPTIQPQHF TGTGCCAGCAGTTACCGGCCAACCATTCAGCCCCAGCATTTT
TRBJ1-1 large TRBV2 . CASSDRDKRSEAFF TGTGCCAGCAGTGACCGCGACAAAAGGTCTGAAGCTTTCTTT
TRBJ2-3 few TRBV5-1 . CATGGASTDTQYF TGCGCCACCGGAGGAGCTAGCACAGATACGCAGTATTTT
TRBJ2-3 medium-sized TRBV7-3 TRBD1 CASSLAGTGADTQYF TGTGCCAGCAGCTTAGCCGGGACAGGGGCAGATACGCAGTATTTT
TRBJ2-7 medium-sized TRBV7-9 TRBD2 CASSPPPGTSRAYEQYF TGTGCCAGCAGCCCCCCTCCGGGGACTAGCCGGGCCTACGAGCAGTACTTC
TRBJ2-5 . TRBV28 . CASSLVGVTETQYF TGTGCCAGCAGTTTAGTCGGAGTAACAGAGACCCAGTACTTC
TRBJ2-5 large TRBV5-5 TRBD2 CASSHSTSAETQYF TGTGCCAGCAGCCACTCGACTAGCGCGGAGACCCAGTACTTC
TRBJ2-1 large TRBV7-2 TRBD2 CASSLDFAGGPWNEQFF TGTGCCAGCAGCTTAGACTTCGCGGGAGGGCCCTGGAATGAGCAGTTCTTC
TRBJ2-1 large TRBV7-3 . CASSDYRSQGSNEQFF TGTGCCAGCAGCGACTACCGGAGCCAGGGTAGCAATGAGCAGTTCTTC
TRBJ2-7 large TRBV12-2 . CASRLAQKGLAFDTYEQYF TGTGCAAGTCGCTTAGCGCAAAAGGGGCTAGCTTTCGACACCTACGAGCAGTACTTC
TRBJ1-5 medium-sized TRBV7-8 . CASSLDQGNQPQHF TGTGCCAGCAGCTTAGACCAGGGGAATCAGCCCCAGCATTTT
TRBJ2-5 many TRBV20-1 . CSAPWNGRETQYF TGCAGTGCTCCCTGGAACGGAAGGGAGACCCAGTACTTC
TRBJ2-3 medium-sized TRBV7-3 TRBD2 CASSLTGTSPSDTQYF TGTGCCAGCAGCTTAACCGGGACTAGTCCATCAGATACGCAGTATTTT
TRBJ2-3 . TRBV18 TRBD2 CASSPGTSGSTDTQYF TGTGCCAGCTCACCCGGGACTAGCGGGAGCACAGATACGCAGTATTTT
TRBJ2-5 medium-sized TRBV7-9 . CASSRTAVKETQYF TGTGCCAGCAGCCGGACAGCCGTCAAAGAGACCCAGTACTTC
TRBJ2-1 few TRBV20-1 . CSARGQTSLNEQFF TGCAGTGCTAGAGGCCAAACTAGCCTCAATGAGCAGTTCTTC
TRBJ2-2 medium-sized TRBV29-1 . CSVPGPLNTGELFF TGCAGCGTACCGGGACCGCTGAACACCGGGGAGCTGTTTTTT
TRBJ2-3 few TRBV6-5 TRBD2 CASRPGLATTDTQYF TGTGCCAGCAGACCGGGACTAGCTACCACAGATACGCAGTATTTT
TRBJ2-2 . TRBV7-3 . CASSGVPTGELFF TGTGCCAGCAGCGGGGTGCCCACCGGGGAGCTGTTTTTT
TRBJ1-5 . TRBV24-1 . CATSDTTRGGGQPQHF TGTGCCACCAGTGATACGACCCGAGGAGGGGGTCAGCCCCAGCATTTT
TRBJ2-1 medium-sized TRBV20-1 TRBD1 CSASQGAGRRAYNEQFF TGCAGTGCTTCCCAGGGGGCGGGAAGGCGAGCTTACAATGAGCAGTTCTTC
TRBJ1-1 . TRBV5-1 . CASSLAGQTNTEAFF TGCGCCAGCAGCTTGGCCGGACAGACTAACACTGAAGCTTTCTTT
TRBJ2-7 many TRBV14 TRBD2 CASSPGLAGVEEQYF TGTGCCAGCAGCCCGGGACTAGCGGGAGTCGAAGAGCAGTACTTC
TRBJ1-4 large TRBV7-2 . CASSLGGHPLEEKLFF TGTGCCAGCAGCTTAGGGGGACACCCGCTTGAGGAAAAACTGTTTTTT
TRBJ2-5 few TRBV28 . CASSRQEETQYF TGTGCCAGCAGTAGACAAGAAGAGACCCAGTACTTC
TRBJ2-6 few TRBV20-1 TRBD1 CSAKRQGLSGANVLTF TGCAGTGCTAAGAGACAGGGATTGTCTGGGGCCAACGTCCTGACTTTC
TRBJ2-3 many TRBV20-1 . CSEDGTQGDTQYF TGCAGTGAGGACGGGACTCAGGGAGATACGCAGTATTTT
TRBJ2-5 . TRBV3-1 TRBD2 CASSHLAGVLETQYF TGTGCCAGCAGCCATCTAGCGGGAGTGCTAGAGACCCAGTACTTC
TRBJ2-5 . TRBV6-2/TRBV6-3 . CASTYGVETQYF TGTGCCAGCACCTACGGGGTTGAGACCCAGTACTTC
TRBJ2-7 many TRBV28 . CASSATRDRSEQYF TGTGCCAGCAGCGCAACCCGAGACAGGTCCGAGCAGTACTTC